The entry below describes one T cell receptor (beta chain). The antigen is undetermined. Time point: week 35, safety follow-up. Doses consisted of 300 ug of mutant IDH1 20-mer peptide each, paired with topical imiquimod. The sample belongs to a study of a mutant IDH1 vaccine in newly diagnosed glioma. The repertoire was sequenced with immunoSEQ multiplex PCR; TCRdb's copy has only in-frame clones and lacks some. Here the sample spans 60,000 or so clones, around four fifths being singletons. The CDR3 loop spans 15 amino acids. V lost 2 bases and J lost 0, with 12 bases in between. The germline CDR1 and CDR2 sequences are SGHNT and YYREEE (reference sequence).

The input for sequencing was PBMCs, taken from a glioma patient whose treatment included an IDH1 peptide vaccine. This receptor was obtained from a man aged 30-40 years with glioma. V gene TRBV5-4 combines with J gene TRBJ2-7; D is tentatively TRBD1 or TRBD2 (5 bases each). The chain's CDR3 is CASSLAPGSSYEQYF. CDR3 bases: TGTGCCAGCAGCTTAGCTCCAGGGAGCTCCTACGAGCAGTACTTC.